The rows below give T cell receptor beta chains drawn from one sample of a study of T-cell memory formation after mild COVID-19. Via MiXCR, TCRdb re-called the 5' RACE reads, giving one row per CDR3 protein. The repertoire holds roughly 150,000 distinct CDR3 sequences, with roughly 15% as singletons. Source material: PBMCs or a T cell subset sorted from them (not recorded which). The origin of the receptors is an adult woman who had mild COVID-19 (a few samples of this study predate the infection). Cell type and time point are not known. The CDR3 runs from the conserved cysteine through the conserved F or W. Fields, in order: clone size, D gene, J gene, V gene, CDR3 length, CDR3 protein, CDR3 DNA. D genes are given only for firm matches. Clone size is given for some rows only: seen once, a few or many times, or a class if the clone is expanded.

>NA|TRBD1|TRBJ1-1|TRBV18|17
CASSPPAQGAGNTEAFF
TGTGCCAGCTCACCACCCGCACAGGGGGCGGGAAACACTGAAGCTTTCTTT
>once|TRBD2|TRBJ2-1|TRBV7-9|15
CASSLVGAGNNEQFF
TGTGCCAGCAGCTTAGTTGGAGCGGGGAACAATGAGCAGTTCTTC
>NA|NA|TRBJ2-7|TRBV5-5|14
CASSHGTEAYEQYF
TGTGCCAGCAGTCACGGGACGGAGGCCTACGAGCAGTACTTC
>NA|TRBD1|TRBJ1-2|TRBV13|13
CASSAGQNYGYTF
TGTGCCAGCAGCGCGGGACAGAACTATGGCTACACCTTC
>few|NA|TRBJ2-7|TRBV27|13
CASSRGPTYEQYF
TGTGCCAGCAGCCGGGGACCAACCTACGAGCAGTACTTC
>few|NA|TRBJ2-7|TRBV7-6|16
CASSPPMRDGSYEQYF
TGTGCCAGCAGCCCACCAATGAGAGACGGTTCCTACGAGCAGTACTTC
>NA|TRBD1|TRBJ1-6|TRBV29-1|15
CSARQGTTYNSPLHF
TGCAGCGCTCGACAGGGGACAACCTATAATTCACCCCTCCACTTT
>NA|TRBD1|TRBJ2-7|TRBV6-5|15
CASREGQGRAYEQYF
TGTGCCAGCAGAGAGGGACAGGGGCGCGCCTACGAGCAGTACTTC
>few|TRBD1|TRBJ2-1|TRBV12-3/TRBV12-4|15
CASSTGTGDLAEQFF
TGTGCCAGCAGTACCGGGACAGGGGATCTCGCTGAGCAGTTCTTC
>few|NA|TRBJ2-1|TRBV5-1|12
CASSLQRNEQFF
TGCGCCAGCAGCTTGCAAAGAAATGAGCAGTTCTTC
>few|NA|TRBJ1-5|TRBV27|15
CASSKEGLSNQPQHF
TGTGCCAGCAGTAAGGAGGGGTTAAGCAATCAGCCCCAGCATTTT
>NA|TRBD1|TRBJ2-3|TRBV14|21
CASSQDTVWETGGDGPDTQYF
TGTGCCAGCAGCCAAGATACGGTTTGGGAGACAGGGGGCGATGGTCCAGATACGCAGTATTTT
>NA|TRBD2|TRBJ2-7|TRBV3-1|16
CASSQGLAGGPYEQYF
TGTGCCAGCAGCCAGGGGCTAGCGGGGGGACCCTACGAGCAGTACTTC
>few|NA|TRBJ2-2|TRBV19|12
CASSANTGELFF
TGTGCCAGTAGTGCGAACACCGGGGAGCTGTTTTTT
>few|NA|TRBJ2-7|TRBV28|12
CASSLTNWEQYF
TGTGCCAGCAGTTTAACGAATTGGGAGCAGTACTTC
>NA|TRBD2|TRBJ2-3|TRBV7-2|17
CASSFGLAGGPADTQYF
TGTGCCAGCAGCTTCGGACTAGCGGGGGGGCCCGCAGATACGCAGTATTTT
>many|NA|TRBJ2-1|TRBV11-2|13
CASSSTSGNEQFF
TGTGCCAGCAGCTCGACCTCAGGAAATGAGCAGTTCTTC
>NA|NA|TRBJ2-7|TRBV5-1|14
CASTQTESSYEQYF
TGCGCCAGCACGCAGACAGAATCATCCTACGAGCAGTACTTC
>few|TRBD2|TRBJ2-7|TRBV5-1|16
CASSHLAGDFTNEQYF
TGCGCCAGCAGCCACTTAGCGGGGGACTTTACCAACGAGCAGTACTTC
>NA|NA|TRBJ1-5|TRBV9|14
CASSVDGAGQPKHF
TGTGCCAGCAGCGTAGACGGGGCCGGTCAGCCCAAGCATTTT
>NA|NA|TRBJ1-5|TRBV6-5|14
CASSYSWRNQPQHF
TGTGCCAGCAGTTACAGCTGGCGCAATCAGCCCCAGCATTTT
>NA|TRBD2|TRBJ2-1|TRBV5-1|15
CASSSGTTAINEQFF
TGCGCCAGCAGCTCCGGGACTACGGCCATCAATGAGCAGTTCTTC
>NA|NA|TRBJ2-3|TRBV7-3|14
CASSLQASTDTQYF
TGTGCCAGCAGCTTACAGGCTAGCACAGATACGCAGTATTTT
>few|TRBD1|TRBJ2-2|TRBV5-1|17
CASSFLSGQMNTGELFF
TGCGCCAGCAGCTTTCTGTCGGGACAGATGAACACCGGGGAGCTGTTTTTT
>few|TRBD2|TRBJ2-5|TRBV7-9|16
CASSFVGTSRAETQYF
TGTGCCAGCAGCTTTGTTGGGACTAGCCGGGCGGAGACCCAGTACTTC
>few|TRBD1|TRBJ1-3|TRBV3-1|16
CASSPSGTGTGNTIYF
TGTGCCAGCAGCCCCTCCGGGACAGGGACTGGAAACACCATATATTTT
>few|TRBD1|TRBJ2-3|TRBV6-1|18
CASSDGRAGTGPTDTQYF
TGTGCCAGCAGTGACGGGCGCGCCGGGACAGGTCCCACAGATACGCAGTATTTT
>few|NA|TRBJ2-7|TRBV7-6|15
CASSGPGQAPSGEHF
TGTGCCAGCAGCGGACCGGGACAGGCGCCTAGCGGGGAACACTTC
>few|TRBD2|TRBJ2-2|TRBV7-6|18
CASSLDPLLAGRTGELFF
TGTGCCAGCAGCTTAGACCCTTTGCTAGCGGGACGCACCGGGGAGCTGTTTTTT
>few|TRBD2|TRBJ2-5|TRBV19|13
CASSGGAQETQYF
TGTGCCAGTAGCGGGGGGGCCCAAGAGACCCAGTACTTC
>few|NA|TRBJ2-7|TRBV14|15
CASSHVETEYYEQYF
TGTGCCAGCAGCCACGTCGAGACAGAATACTACGAGCAGTACTTC
>NA|TRBD2|TRBJ2-1|TRBV18|18
CASSPKGASGRIYNEQFF
TGTGCCAGCTCACCAAAGGGGGCTAGCGGGAGGATCTACAATGAGCAGTTCTTC
>few|TRBD2|TRBJ2-2|TRBV2|14
CASKTSGFTGELFF
TGTGCCAGCAAGACTAGCGGGTTTACCGGGGAGCTGTTTTTT
>NA|TRBD1|TRBJ2-5|TRBV6-2/TRBV6-3|14
CASRGQGARETQYF
TGTGCCAGCAGGGGACAGGGGGCCCGAGAGACCCAGTACTTC
>once|NA|TRBJ2-7|TRBV2|16
CASSDPDGLLYYEQYF
TGTGCCAGCAGTGATCCGGACGGACTCCTATACTACGAGCAGTACTTC
>NA|TRBD2|TRBJ2-1|TRBV7-3|17
CASSLGNLAGAYNEQFF
TGTGCCAGCAGCTTGGGTAATCTAGCGGGAGCCTACAATGAGCAGTTCTTC
>NA|TRBD1|TRBJ2-7|TRBV5-1|13
CASSSGQSYEQYF
TGCGCCAGCAGCTCGGGACAGTCCTACGAGCAGTACTTC
>few|NA|TRBJ2-2|TRBV6-4|14
CASRASLNTGELFF
TGTGCCAGCAGAGCCTCCTTGAACACCGGGGAGCTGTTTTTT
>NA|TRBD1|TRBJ2-3|TRBV19|13
CASRGTGTDTQYF
TGTGCCAGTAGGGGGACAGGGACAGATACGCAGTATTTT
>few|TRBD1|TRBJ2-2|TRBV27|15
CASSSVGQGTGELFF
TGTGCCAGCAGTTCAGTGGGACAGGGGACCGGGGAGCTGTTTTTT
>NA|NA|TRBJ2-7|TRBV12-3/TRBV12-4|13
CASSSGRLYEQYF
TGTGCCAGCAGTTCCGGGAGACTCTACGAGCAGTACTTC
>NA|NA|TRBJ1-1|TRBV14|14
CASSQGNRATEAFF
TGTGCCAGCAGCCAAGGAAATCGGGCCACTGAAGCTTTCTTT
>few|NA|TRBJ1-5|TRBV19|14
CASSIQGRDQPQHF
TGTGCCAGTAGTATCCAGGGGAGAGATCAGCCCCAGCATTTT
>NA|NA|TRBJ2-7|TRBV25-1|15
CASSEWEADQYEQYF
TGTGCCAGCAGTGAATGGGAGGCGGACCAATACGAGCAGTACTTC
>many|NA|TRBJ1-2|TRBV7-2|13
CASSLGGNYGYTF
TGTGCCAGCAGCCTAGGGGGTAACTATGGCTACACCTTC